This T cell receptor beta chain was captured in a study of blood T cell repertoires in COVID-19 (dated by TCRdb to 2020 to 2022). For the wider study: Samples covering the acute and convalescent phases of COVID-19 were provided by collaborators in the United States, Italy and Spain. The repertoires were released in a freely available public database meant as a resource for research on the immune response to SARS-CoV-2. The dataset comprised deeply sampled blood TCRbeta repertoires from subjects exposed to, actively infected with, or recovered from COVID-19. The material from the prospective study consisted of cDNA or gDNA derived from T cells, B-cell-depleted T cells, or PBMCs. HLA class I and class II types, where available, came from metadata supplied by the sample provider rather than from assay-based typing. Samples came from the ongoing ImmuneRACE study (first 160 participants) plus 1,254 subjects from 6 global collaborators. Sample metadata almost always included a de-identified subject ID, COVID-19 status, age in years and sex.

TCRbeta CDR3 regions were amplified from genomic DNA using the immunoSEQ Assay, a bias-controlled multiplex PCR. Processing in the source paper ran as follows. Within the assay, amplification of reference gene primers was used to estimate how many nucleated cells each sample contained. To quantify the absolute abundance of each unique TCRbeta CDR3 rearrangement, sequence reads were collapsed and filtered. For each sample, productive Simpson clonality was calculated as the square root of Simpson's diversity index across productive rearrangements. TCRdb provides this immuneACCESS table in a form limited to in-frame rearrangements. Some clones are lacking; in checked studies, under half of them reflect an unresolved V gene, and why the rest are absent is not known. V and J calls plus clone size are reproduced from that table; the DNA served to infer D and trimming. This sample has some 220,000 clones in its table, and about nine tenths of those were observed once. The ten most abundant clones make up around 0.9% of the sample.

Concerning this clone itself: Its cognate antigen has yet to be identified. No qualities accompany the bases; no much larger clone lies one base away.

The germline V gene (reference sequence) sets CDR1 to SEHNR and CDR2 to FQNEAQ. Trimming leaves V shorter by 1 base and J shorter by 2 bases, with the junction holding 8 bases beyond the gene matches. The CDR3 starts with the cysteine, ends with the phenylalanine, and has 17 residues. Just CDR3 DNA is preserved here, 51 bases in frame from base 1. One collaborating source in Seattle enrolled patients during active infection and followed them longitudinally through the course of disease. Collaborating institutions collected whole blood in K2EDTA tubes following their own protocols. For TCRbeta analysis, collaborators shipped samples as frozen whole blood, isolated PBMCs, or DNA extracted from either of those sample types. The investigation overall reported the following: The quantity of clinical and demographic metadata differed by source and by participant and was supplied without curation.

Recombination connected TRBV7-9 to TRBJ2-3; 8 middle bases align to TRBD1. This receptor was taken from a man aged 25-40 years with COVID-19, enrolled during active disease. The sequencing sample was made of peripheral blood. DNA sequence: TGTGCCAGCAGCTTAGAGAGCAGGGGGCCCTCCACAGATACGCAGTATTTT. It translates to CASSLESRGPSTDTQYF.